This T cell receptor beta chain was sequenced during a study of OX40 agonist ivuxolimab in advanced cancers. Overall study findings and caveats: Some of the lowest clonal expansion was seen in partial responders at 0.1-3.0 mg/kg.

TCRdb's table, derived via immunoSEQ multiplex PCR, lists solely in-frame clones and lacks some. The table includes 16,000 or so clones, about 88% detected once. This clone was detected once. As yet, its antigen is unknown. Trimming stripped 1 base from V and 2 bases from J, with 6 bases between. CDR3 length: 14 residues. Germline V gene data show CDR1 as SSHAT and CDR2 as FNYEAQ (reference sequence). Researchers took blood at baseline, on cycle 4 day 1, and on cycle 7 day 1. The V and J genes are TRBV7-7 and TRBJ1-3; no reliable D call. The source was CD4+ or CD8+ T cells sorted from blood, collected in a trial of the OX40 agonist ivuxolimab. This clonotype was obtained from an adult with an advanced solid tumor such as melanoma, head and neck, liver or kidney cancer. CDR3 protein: CASSLGSPGNTIYF. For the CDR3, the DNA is TGTGCCAGCAGCTTAGGCAGCCCTGGAAACACCATATATTTT.